This TCR beta chain was retrieved from a study of blood T cell repertoires in COVID-19. Study context: There were acute and convalescent COVID-19 samples, and they came from the United States, Italy and Spain. PBMCs, B-cell-depleted T cells, or T cells were the source of the cDNA or gDNA that made up the material.

The CDR3 spans 13 residues. In germline, CDR1 is SGDLS, CDR2 YYNGEE. Trimming stripped 3 bases from V and 6 bases from J, with 9 bases between. As handled by the study authors: Using reference gene primer amplification, nucleated cell counts were estimated. Sequenced by immunoSEQ multiplex PCR; TCRdb stores in-frame clones only, minus some. V, J and clone size are those of that table, while D and trimming were read from the DNA. The sample holds around 80,000 clones, roughly 82% seen once. This TCR was recovered from a man at least 80 years old with acute or convalescent COVID-19. The sequencing input was peripheral blood. The chain couples TRBV9 to TRBJ2-2, with a tentative D call TRBD2 (6 bases). The CDR3 loop reads CASSAGEAGELFF. The DNA for the CDR3 is TGTGCCAGCAGCGCCGGGGAGGCCGGGGAGCTGTTTTTT.